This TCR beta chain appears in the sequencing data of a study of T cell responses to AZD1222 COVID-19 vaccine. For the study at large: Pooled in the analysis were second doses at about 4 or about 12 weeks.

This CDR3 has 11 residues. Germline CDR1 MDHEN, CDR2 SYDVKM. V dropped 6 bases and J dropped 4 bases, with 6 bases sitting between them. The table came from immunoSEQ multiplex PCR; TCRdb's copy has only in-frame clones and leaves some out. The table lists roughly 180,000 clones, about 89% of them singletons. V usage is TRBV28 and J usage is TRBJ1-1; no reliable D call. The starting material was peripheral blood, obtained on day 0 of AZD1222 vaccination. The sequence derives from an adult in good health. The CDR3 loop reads CASRVSTEAFF. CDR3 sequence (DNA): TGTGCCAGCAGGGTCAGCACTGAAGCTTTCTTT.